The present T cell receptor beta chain was sequenced within a study of shared clonotypes between healthy human individuals. Genomic DNA per cell subset filled all wells of several immunoSEQ plates. The assay was immunoSEQ multiplex PCR, and TCRdb's table has in-frame clones only and misses some. The repertoire holds about 1 million clones, with about 77% as singletons. The CD4+ fraction was divided into a CD45RA+ naive subset and a CD45RA-negative memory subset. Findings of the study overall: Estimated clonotype richness was generally higher in naive than memory subsets.

With regard to this clone: Antigen: not known.

Germline CDR1 SGHTS, CDR2 YDEGEE. V lost 4 bases to trimming and J lost 4 bases; unmatched junction nucleotides: 16. The CDR3 covers 18 residues. The material sequenced was memory CD4+ T cells sorted from blood. Stated subset: CD45RA-negative fraction. The receptor comes from a man younger than 30 in good health. The V and J genes are TRBV5-8 and TRBJ2-7; 11 bases align to TRBD2. CDR3 region: CASSLWVLSGRAIYEQYF. The CDR3 DNA is TGTGCCAGCAGCCTGTGGGTCCTTAGCGGGAGGGCGATATACGAGCAGTACTTC.